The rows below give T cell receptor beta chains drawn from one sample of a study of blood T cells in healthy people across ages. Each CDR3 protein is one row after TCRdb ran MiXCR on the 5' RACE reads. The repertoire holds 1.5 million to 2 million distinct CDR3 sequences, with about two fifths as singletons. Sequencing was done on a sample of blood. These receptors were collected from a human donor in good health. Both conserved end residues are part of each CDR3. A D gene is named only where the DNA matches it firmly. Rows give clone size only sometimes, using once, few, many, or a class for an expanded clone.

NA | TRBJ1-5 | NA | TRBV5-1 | TGCGCCAGCAGCTTGGGAACAGCCCCTTCGGGCAATCAGCCCCAGCATTTT | CASSLGTAPSGNQPQHF
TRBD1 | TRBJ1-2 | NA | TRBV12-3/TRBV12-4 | TGTGCCAGCAGGGCTGACAGGGGGCAGGGCTACACCTTC | CASRADRGQGYTF
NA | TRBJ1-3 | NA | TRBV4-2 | TGTGCCAGCAGCCAAGATATTCACTCTGGAAACACCATATATTTT | CASSQDIHSGNTIYF
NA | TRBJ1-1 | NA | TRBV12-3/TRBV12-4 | TGTGCCAGCAGTTGGTTACAGTCGGAGCCGATAAACACTGAAGCTTTCTTT | CASSWLQSEPINTEAFF
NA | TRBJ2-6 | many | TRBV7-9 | TGTGCCAGCAGCACAGGGAAAGGACTCTCTGGGGCCAACGTCCTGACTTTC | CASSTGKGLSGANVLTF
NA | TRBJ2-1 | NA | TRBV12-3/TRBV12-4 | TGTGCCAGCAGCCCGCCCGCCCGGGGGTATGAGCAGTTCTTC | CASSPPARGYEQFF
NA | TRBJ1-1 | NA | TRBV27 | TGTGCCAGCAGTGTGATACGGGCAGGCCCCACTGAAGCTTTCTTT | CASSVIRAGPTEAFF
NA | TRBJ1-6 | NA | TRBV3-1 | TGTGCCAGCAGCCAAGATCCCGGGGGTCCCAATTCACCCCTCCACTTT | CASSQDPGGPNSPLHF
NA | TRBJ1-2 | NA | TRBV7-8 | TGTGCCAGCAGCCCATCATCCGGAGCCTATGGCTACACCTTC | CASSPSSGAYGYTF
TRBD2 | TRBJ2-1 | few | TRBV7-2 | TGTGCCGGCAGCTGGACTAGCGGGGGGGCTGGTGAGCAGTTCTTC | CAGSWTSGGAGEQFF